A single sample gave rise to the 20 T cell receptor beta chains below, sequenced in a study of blood T cell repertoires in COVID-19. Produced via immunoSEQ multiplex PCR; TCRdb's table is partial and in-frame only. The repertoire includes 120,000 to 150,000 clones, around 84% of them detected once, and 4.8% sits in the top ten. Sequenced input: peripheral blood. Receptor source: a human donor in a cohort sampled during active COVID-19.

This chain connects TRBV2 to TRBJ1-6; no reliable D call. Germline V CDR1 and CDR2: SNHLY, FYNNEI. This CDR3 spans 13 amino acids. Between the trimmed V and J ends, which lost 5 bases and 8 bases, there was a span of 10 bases. The CDR3 coding sequence is TGTGCCAGCAGTCCAGCGCCCGATTCACCCCTCCACTTT. As protein: CASSPAPDSPLHF.

The genes are TRBV5-5 and TRBJ2-7; 8 nucleotides align to TRBD1. V gave up 5 bases and J gave up 2 bases; unmatched junction bases: 6. Germline V gene sequence: CDR1 SGHKS, CDR2 YYEKEE (reference sequence). The CDR3 extends over 14 amino acids. CDR3 region: CASRLQGAAYEQYV. CDR3 in DNA: TGTGCCAGCAGGCTCCAGGGGGCCGCCTACGAGCAGTACGTC.

V usage is TRBV5-1 and J usage is TRBJ2-6, with D tentatively TRBD1 (6 bases). The germline V and J ends were trimmed by 4 bases and 1 base, with 18 bases remaining between them. This CDR3 is 18 amino acids long. Germline loops: CDR1 SGHRS, CDR2 YFSETQ. The CDR3 coding sequence is TGCGCCAGCAGCCCATCAACCGGGACATATTCTGGGGCCAACGTCCTGACTTTC. Its translation: CASSPSTGTYSGANVLTF.

This chain uses TRBV29-1 with TRBJ1-3; perhaps TRBD1 as D (6 bases). Germline V lookup: CDR1 SQVTM, CDR2 ANQGSEA. Deletions cut 4 bases from V and 0 bases from J, with 34 bases between. The CDR3 extends over 22 amino acids. CDR3 amino acids: CSVAGGALTGPEPSFSGNTIYF. The DNA of the CDR3 is TGCAGCGTTGCGGGGGGGGCGTTGACAGGTCCAGAACCGTCCTTCTCTGGAAACACCATATATTTT.

The J gene is TRBJ2-3, the V gene TRBV24-1, with 11 bases that match TRBD1. The CDR3 spans 20 residues. Unmatched junction bases numbered 19, after V lost 7 bases and J lost 2 bases. Germline loops: CDR1 KGHDR, CDR2 SFDVKD. For the CDR3, the DNA is TGTGCCACCAGAAAGGCCGGGACAGGGGGTTCCGTTTTCATCACAGATACGCAGTATTTT. Amino acid sequence: CATRKAGTGGSVFITDTQYF.

J is TRBJ2-5 and V is TRBV7-2; 7 bases fit TRBD2. CDR3 length equals 14 residues. Trimming cost V 5 bases and J 7 bases; bases outside gene matches: 10. CDR1 and CDR2 from the germline V gene are SGHTA and FQGNSA. The CDR3 bases are TGTGCCAGCAGCCCCCAGGGCCCGGGGGGGACCCAGTACTTC. Translation: CASSPQGPGGTQYF.

The chain links TRBV19 to TRBJ1-1, with D perhaps TRBD1 (5 bases). The V end was cut by 4 bases, the J end by 2 bases, with 14 bases between. The germline gives CDR1 LNHDA, CDR2 SQIVND (reference sequence). This CDR3 contains 15 residues. CDR3 in DNA: TGTGCCAGTAGTACCATAGGGGTTCTTAACACTGAAGCTTTCTTT. Protein sequence: CASSTIGVLNTEAFF.

V and J are TRBV12-3 or TRBV12-4 and TRBJ1-1, with D maybe TRBD1 (6 bases). CDR3 size: 12 residues. Trimming took off 6 bases at V and 5 bases at J, with 10 bases between the two ends. The CDR3 sequence is CASRPGVTEAFF. In nucleotides, the CDR3 is TGTGCCAGCAGACCAGGGGTAACTGAAGCTTTCTTT.

The V call is TRBV10-1, the J call TRBJ2-2; D not resolved. Trimming removed 5 bases from V and 5 bases from J, with 12 bases in between. The CDR3 length is 14 residues. From germline, CDR1 is WNHNN and CDR2 SYGVQD (reference sequence). The CDR3 here is CASSTLLRTGELFF. CDR3 nucleotides: TGCGCCAGCAGTACGCTACTTAGAACCGGGGAGCTGTTTTTT.

The chain recombines TRBV2 with TRBJ1-4; 8 positions agree with TRBD1. The germline CDR1 and CDR2 sequences are SNHLY and FYNNEI. The CDR3 runs to 15 residues. V lost 1 base, J lost 6 bases, and 4 bases stayed unmatched. CDR3 bases: TGTGCCAGCAGTGAAGGTACCAGGGGGCATGAAAAACTGTTTTTT. Translation gives CASSEGTRGHEKLFF.

The chain carries TRBV28 and TRBJ2-7; the match to TRBD2 covers 8 bases. Germline V gene lookup returns CDR1 MDHEN and CDR2 SYDVKM. The CDR3 spans 14 residues. The trim removed 5 bases at V and 2 bases at J, leaving 5 bases unmatched. The CDR3 loop is CASSTSGGAYEQYV. CDR3 coding DNA: TGTGCCAGCAGTACTAGCGGCGGGGCCTACGAGCAGTACGTC.

This clone was observed a single time. The chain carries TRBV14 and TRBJ2-7, with D tentatively TRBD1 (5 bases). This CDR3 has 15 amino acids. Germline-derived CDR1 and CDR2 are SGHDN and FVKESK. Trimming stripped 1 base from V and 5 bases from J, with 15 bases between. The CDR3 region is CASSQGTGGTDEQYV. The CDR3, as DNA: TGTGCCAGCAGCCAAGGAACAGGCGGCACGGACGAGCAGTACGTC.

This clone was recorded once. The genes are TRBV29-1 and TRBJ2-1, with TRBD2 matching 9 bases. Losses at the gene ends were 3 bases for V and 8 bases for J; bases not matched to a gene: 5. This CDR3 has 13 residues. CDR1 and CDR2 (germline): SQVTM, ANQGSEA. Here the CDR3 reads CSVDSSGTDEQFF. Written as DNA, the CDR3 is TGCAGCGTTGATTCTAGCGGGACTGATGAGCAGTTCTTC.

The V gene is TRBV3-1 (or the pseudogene TRBV3-2), the J gene TRBJ2-3; the match to TRBD2 covers 7 bases. Unmatched junction bases numbered 17, after V lost 2 bases and J lost 6 bases. The CDR3 sequence is 18 residues long. Germline V gene sequence: CDR1 LGHDT, CDR2 YNNKEL (reference sequence). CDR3 amino acids: CASSQLQREGGHGDTQYF. The CDR3 DNA follows: TGTGCCAGCAGCCAACTCCAGCGGGAAGGAGGACACGGGGATACGCAGTATTTT.

This clone was found once. V is TRBV2 and J is TRBJ2-4; D perhaps matches TRBD2 (6 bases). The germline V gene encodes CDR1 SNHLY and CDR2 FYNNEI. The ends were cut back, 3 bases at V and 7 bases at J, with 16 bases in the middle. The CDR3 covers 15 residues. CDR3 in amino acids: CASSDGSPRRNIQYF. The CDR3 coding sequence is TGTGCCAGCAGTGACGGGAGCCCCCGAAGGAACATTCAGTACTTC.

The J gene is TRBJ1-1, the V gene TRBV6-5; D is ambiguous. The CDR3 covers 13 residues. From germline, CDR1 is MNHEY and CDR2 SVGAGI. The V gene lost 6 bases and the J gene lost 3 bases, with 11 bases spanning the gap. CDR3 nucleotides: TGTGCCAGCAGGGAGGCGCTGGACACTGAAGCTTTCTTT. Translating it yields CASREALDTEAFF.

This clone showed up just a few times. The chain combines TRBV6-1 with TRBJ2-7, with 14 bases identical to TRBD2. Germline trimming cut 3 bases from V and 9 bases from J; bases unmatched to any gene: 7. The CDR3 contains 15 residues. CDR1 and CDR2 from the germline V gene are MNHNS and SASEGT. The CDR3 nucleotides are TGTGCCAGCAGTGAGGGACTAGCGGGAGACTTAGGGCAGTACGTC. Protein product: CASSEGLAGDLGQYV.

V and J are TRBV5-4 and TRBJ2-3, with 14 bases that match TRBD2. This CDR3 is built from 16 residues. Germline V gene sequence: CDR1 SGHNT, CDR2 YYREEE (reference sequence). J was trimmed by 6 bases and V by 4 bases; bases with no gene match: 7. CDR3 loop: CASSPGLAGAGDTQYF. The CDR3, as DNA: TGTGCCAGCAGCCCGGGACTAGCGGGGGCGGGGGATACGCAGTATTTT.

The chain joins TRBV28 to TRBJ2-7, with a tentative D call TRBD2 (5 bases). Germline V gives CDR1 MDHEN, CDR2 SYDVKM. Trimming cost V 2 bases and J 0 bases, with 20 bases left between them. This CDR3 has 18 residues. The CDR3 reads CASSLSPGLGATSYEQYV. The CDR3 nucleotides read TGTGCCAGCAGTTTAAGTCCGGGGTTAGGTGCTACCTCCTACGAGCAGTACGTC.

This chain uses TRBV19 with TRBJ2-7; possible D gene TRBD1, 6 bases. V lost 5 bases and J lost 0, with 11 bases in between. This CDR3 is built from 14 residues. The germline CDR1 and CDR2 sequences are LNHDA and SQIVND (reference sequence). CDR3 loop: CASSSDRNSYEQYF. The CDR3 coding sequence is TGTGCCAGTAGTTCCGACAGGAACTCCTACGAGCAGTACTTC.